This T cell receptor beta chain was identified during a study of T cell responses to AZD1222 COVID-19 vaccine. Study findings and constraints: Spike was spanned by vaccine-associated CD4 TCRs, which were dominant at 160-218 and 743-854.

Germline assignment: CDR1 LGHDT and CDR2 YNNKEL (reference sequence). The CDR3 extends over 12 amino acids. The V gene lost 3 bases and the J gene lost 5 bases, with 7 bases spanning the gap. Notes on this clone: Its antigen is not known.

Data came from immunoSEQ multiplex PCR; TCRdb stores just in-frame clones and leaves some out. Among 100,000 or so clones listed, 75% to 95% were seen once. This specimen was peripheral blood, taken 28 days after the second AZD1222 dose. The source of this sequence is an adult who received the AZD1222 COVID-19 vaccine. The V and J genes are TRBV3-1 (or the pseudogene TRBV3-2) and TRBJ1-2, with D uncertain. CDR3 nucleotides: TGTGCCAGCAGCCAGCAGCCATATGGCTACACCTTC. It encodes CASSQQPYGYTF.